Below, 31 T cell receptor beta chains from the same sample are listed, as sequenced in a study of shared clonotypes between healthy human individuals (dated by TCRdb to the early 2020s). CD8 naive samples were CD45RO-negative cells positively selected for CCR7, giving a CD45RA+CCR7+ population that excluded TemRA cells. Library construction relied on the immunoSEQ multiplex PCR assay. The table was pulled from immuneACCESS by TCRdb, which kept in-frame rearrangements only. Such tables lose some clones; where checked, under half of the loss comes from unresolved V genes, and the rest has no known cause. This sample holds approximately 740,000 clones; 80% to 95% were observed only once. Of the sample, 24% is held by the ten largest clones. The material sequenced was naive CD8+ T cells sorted from blood. The sample's cell subset or site label, decoded: CD45RA+CCR7+. The receptor set was obtained from a young man in good health.

The V and J genes are TRBV10-3 and TRBJ2-3; TRBD2 matches 9 bases. The J segment lost 3 bases and the V segment lost 8 bases, leaving 6 bases of the junction unmatched. The germline V gene encodes CDR1 ENHRY and CDR2 SYGVKD. The CDR3 extends over 14 amino acids. The CDR3 protein is CAIGAGGPTDTQYF. CDR3 nucleotide sequence: TGTGCCATCGGGGCGGGAGGGCCGACAGATACGCAGTATTTT.

The chain recombines TRBV15 with TRBJ2-1; the match to TRBD2 covers 8 bases. The CDR3 consists of 15 residues. Unmatched junction bases numbered 7, after V lost 1 base and J lost 8 bases. Germline CDR1 is LNHNV and CDR2 is YYDKDF (reference sequence). The CDR3 coding sequence is TGTGCCACCAGCAGAGGGGGACTAGGTGACGATGAGCAGTTCTTC. Amino acid sequence: CATSRGGLGDDEQFF.

The rearrangement uses TRBV29-1 and TRBJ2-2, with 7 bases that match TRBD1. Germline values: CDR1 SQVTM, CDR2 ANQGSEA. The CDR3 spans 14 residues. J was trimmed by 2 bases and V by 5 bases; bases with no gene match: 5. The CDR3 sequence: CSVLGTDNTGELFF. CDR3 DNA sequence: TGCAGCGTTTTAGGGACAGATAACACCGGGGAGCTGTTTTTT.

As DNA, the CDR3 is TGTGCCAGCAGCTTGGACAGGGGTTATTTGAACACCATATATTTT. Encoded protein: CASSLDRGYLNTIYF. The chain carries TRBV28 and TRBJ1-3; TRBD1 matches 9 bases. The germline gives CDR1 MDHEN, CDR2 SYDVKM. There are 15 residues in the CDR3. Germline trimming cut 6 bases from V and 7 bases from J; bases unmatched to any gene: 10.

V gene TRBV7-9 combines with J gene TRBJ1-1; D call uncertain. The CDR3 is 12 residues long. V was trimmed by 3 bases and J by 3 bases, leaving 5 bases between them. Germline V lookup: CDR1 SEHNR, CDR2 FQNEAQ (reference sequence). CDR3 nucleotides: TGTGCCAGCAGCTTTGCGGACACTGAAGCTTTCTTT. It specifies CASSFADTEAFF.

The chain couples TRBV7-8 to TRBJ2-6; D gene ambiguous. Germline CDR1 reads SGHVS; CDR2 reads FQNEAQ. The V gene lost 1 base and the J gene lost 2 bases, with 12 bases spanning the gap. The CDR3 covers 17 residues. CDR3 DNA: TGTGCCAGCAGCTTAGACCCAGGAGACCCTGGGGCCAACGTCCTGACTTTC. It codes for CASSLDPGDPGANVLTF.

V and J are TRBV7-9 and TRBJ1-1, with unresolved D. The V end was cut by 3 bases, the J end by 7 bases, with 6 bases between. In germline, CDR1 is SEHNR, CDR2 FQNEAQ (reference sequence). The CDR3 runs 11 residues. Written as DNA, the CDR3 is TGTGCCAGCAGCTTTGTCGGTGAAGCTTTCTTT. Translated, it gives CASSFVGEAFF.

With regard to this clone: Other nucleotide sequences in the sample specify the same CDR3. The V and J genes are TRBV11-2 and TRBJ2-7; 8 nucleotides match TRBD2. Germline-derived CDR1 and CDR2 are SGHAT and FQNNGV. J was trimmed by 3 bases and V by 11 bases; bases with no gene match: 3. CDR3 size: 11 residues. In nucleotides, the CDR3 is TGTGCCTCTCGGGGGGGCTACGAGCAGTACTTC. As protein: CASRGGYEQYF. The variable domain in full, with the rest retrieved from reference TRBV11-2 and TRBJ2-7, is EAGVAQSPRYKIIEKRQSVAFWCNPISGHATLYWYQQILGQGPKLLIQFQNNGVVDDSQLPKDRFSAERLKGVDSTLKIQPAKLEDSAVYLCASRGGYEQYFGPGTRLTVT.

The CDR3 loop is CASSYSTSGLNEQFF. The CDR3 DNA is TGTGCCAGCAGTTACTCTACTAGCGGGCTCAATGAGCAGTTCTTC. The V gene is TRBV6-5, the J gene TRBJ2-1; 9 bases line up with TRBD2. CDR1 is MNHEY and CDR2 is SVGAGI in the germline V gene. CDR3 size: 15 residues. V shed 0 bases and J 6 bases; nucleotides not matched to a gene: 3.

With regard to this clone: Other DNA sequences within the sample encode an identical CDR3. This rearrangement joins TRBV27 to TRBJ2-2, with D hard to call. CDR3 length: 12 residues. Trimming stripped 3 bases from V and 3 bases from J, with 2 bases between. Germline CDR1 is MNHEY and CDR2 is SMNVEV (reference sequence). Written as DNA, the CDR3 is TGTGCCAGCAGTTTTTACACCGGGGAGCTGTTTTTT. Translation: CASSFYTGELFF.

The CDR3 bases are TGTGCCAGCAGCCGATCGGGGACAGAAAGAGCCCAGCATTTT. Residues: CASSRSGTERAQHF. The rearrangement uses TRBV7-9 and TRBJ1-5, with 7 bases that match TRBD1. The germline V gene encodes CDR1 SEHNR and CDR2 FQNEAQ (reference sequence). Trimming took 5 bases from V and 11 from J; bases not matched to a gene: 12. The CDR3 is 14 amino acids.

The chain is built from TRBV6-6 and TRBJ2-2; TRBD2 is a possible D gene (6 bases). Germline V gene lookup returns CDR1 MNHNY and CDR2 SVGAGI (reference sequence). V was pared by 2 bases and J by 3 bases, with 10 bases between. The CDR3 contains 15 residues. The CDR3 coding sequence is TGTGCCAGCAGTTACGGCGGGATAGACACCGGGGAGCTGTTTTTT. Translation: CASSYGGIDTGELFF.

This chain connects TRBV7-2 to TRBJ1-5, with D possibly TRBD1 on 6 matching bases. Trimming took 3 bases from V and 2 from J, leaving 14 bases between them. The CDR3 totals 16 residues. Germline CDR1 SGHTA, CDR2 FQGNSA. The CDR3 nucleotides are TGTGCCAGCAGCTTCCCAGGGGCCCCCGGCAATCAGCCCCAGCATTTT. Translation: CASSFPGAPGNQPQHF.

This clone was found once. As DNA, the CDR3 is TGTGCCAGCAGTTACAGCGGGAGTATTTCTTACGAGCAGTACTTC. Amino acid sequence: CASSYSGSISYEQYF. The gene calls are TRBV6-5 and TRBJ2-7; TRBD2 matches at 8 bases. V trimming: 2 bases; J trimming: 4 bases; junction bases outside the gene matches: 7. The CDR3 contains 15 residues. Germline CDR1 reads MNHEY; CDR2 reads SVGAGI.

The rearrangement links TRBV28 to TRBJ2-7; D is perhaps TRBD2 (5 bases). The V gene's germline CDR1 is MDHEN and CDR2 SYDVKM. V lost 3 bases, J lost 3 bases, and 9 bases lay in between. There are 13 residues in the CDR3. The CDR3 bases are TGTGCCAGCAGTTTGCTGCGGGTCTACGAGCAGTACTTC. It is translated as CASSLLRVYEQYF.

J is TRBJ2-1 and V is TRBV10-1; the D gene could be TRBD1 or TRBD2 (5 bases each). With 5 bases removed from V and 0 bases from J, the gap between germline ends came to 17 bases. Per the germline V gene, CDR1 is WNHNN and CDR2 is SYGVQD (reference sequence). The CDR3 runs 17 residues. The CDR3 protein is CASSRRSSGSSYNEQFF. CDR3 nucleotides: TGCGCCAGCAGTCGCCGAAGCTCAGGGAGCTCCTACAATGAGCAGTTCTTC.

The chain recombines TRBV7-2 with TRBJ2-7; 9 bases agree with TRBD1. V lost 2 bases, J lost 0 bases, and 11 bases stayed unmatched. This CDR3 is built from 18 residues. From germline, CDR1 is SGHTA and CDR2 FQGNSA. This CDR3 is CASSLSRTGDHLSYEQYF. CDR3 nucleotides: TGTGCCAGCAGCTTAAGTCGGACAGGGGATCATCTCTCCTACGAGCAGTACTTC.

V is TRBV7-2 and J is TRBJ2-7; D is ambiguous. V shed 3 bases and J shed 3 bases, with 12 bases lying between them. The germline CDR1 and CDR2 sequences are SGHTA and FQGNSA. The CDR3 length is 14 residues. The DNA for the CDR3 is TGTGCCAGCAGCTTCTCCTCAGGCGACTACGAGCAGTACTTC. Its protein is CASSFSSGDYEQYF.

The chain employs TRBV7-3 and TRBJ2-2, with no clear D. The V and J ends lost 3 bases and 5 bases respectively, with 4 bases between them. The CDR3 runs 12 residues. From germline, CDR1 is SGHTA and CDR2 FQGTGA. The CDR3 DNA sequence: TGTGCCAGCAGCTTTAGAACCGGGGAGCTGTTTTTT. Its translation: CASSFRTGELFF.

This clone is a singleton in its sample. The chain couples TRBV5-6 to TRBJ1-1; D is unresolved. The germline V gene has CDR1 SGHDT and CDR2 YYEEEE. V dropped 0 bases and J dropped 5 bases, with 11 bases sitting between them. This CDR3 comprises 14 residues. Here the CDR3 DNA reads TGTGCCAGCAGCTTGGGTGCCGCCATGACTGAAGCTTTCTTT. Residues: CASSLGAAMTEAFF. The variable domain in full, with the rest retrieved from reference TRBV5-6 and TRBJ1-1, is DAGVTQSPTHLIKTRGQQVTLRCSPKSGHDTVSWYQQALGQGPQFIFQYYEEEERQRGNFPDRFSGHQFPNYSSELNVNALLLGDSALYLCASSLGAAMTEAFFGQGTRLTVV.

V and J are TRBV15 and TRBJ1-5, with D unresolved. The germline V gene encodes CDR1 LNHNV and CDR2 YYDKDF (reference sequence). The CDR3 has 12 amino acids. Between the trimmed V and J ends, which lost 5 bases and 7 bases, there was a span of 9 bases. The CDR3 sequence is CATSEVNQPQHF. The DNA for the CDR3 is TGTGCCACCAGCGAGGTCAACCAGCCCCAGCATTTT.

The rearrangement uses TRBV5-1 and TRBJ2-7; D could derive from TRBD1 or TRBD2 (5 bases each). Germline V gives CDR1 SGHRS, CDR2 YFSETQ. V lost 0 bases and J lost 2, with 15 bases in between. The CDR3 extends over 16 amino acids. The CDR3 is CASSLEPGTATYEQYF. DNA for the CDR3: TGCGCCAGCAGCTTGGAACCCGGGACGGCTACCTACGAGCAGTACTTC.

This chain links TRBV10-3 with TRBJ2-5, with a possible D match to TRBD1 (5 bases). CDR3 length: 12 residues. Germline V gene data show CDR1 as ENHRY and CDR2 as SYGVKD. Trimming took off 6 bases at V and 3 bases at J, with 8 bases between the two ends. CDR3 nucleotides: TGTGCCATCAGCCTAGGGGAAGAGACCCAGTACTTC. Protein sequence: CAISLGEETQYF.

This rearrangement joins TRBV5-1 to TRBJ1-1; 7 nucleotides line up with TRBD1. Germline lookup yields CDR1 SGHRS and CDR2 YFSETQ. This CDR3 spans 13 amino acids. V lost 3 bases to trimming and J lost 7 bases; unmatched junction nucleotides: 6. CDR3 in DNA: TGCGCCAGCAGCTGGGGACAGTCGCTTGAAGCTTTCTTT. Translated: CASSWGQSLEAFF.

The rearrangement joins TRBV28 to TRBJ2-1, with 8 bases lining up with TRBD2. This CDR3 comprises 12 residues. CDR1 MDHEN and CDR2 SYDVKM come from the germline V gene. V shed 3 bases and J 15 bases; nucleotides not matched to a gene: 7. The CDR3: CASSLEGLVRFF. CDR3 bases: TGTGCCAGCAGTTTGGAGGGACTAGTACGGTTCTTC. The full variable domain, in which reference TRBV28 and TRBJ2-1 provide the parts outside the CDR3, is DVKVTQSSRYLVKRTGEKVFLECVQDMDHENMFWYRQDPGLGLRLIYFSYDVKMKEKGDIPEGYSVSREKKERFSLILESASTNQTSMYLCASSLEGLVRFFGPGTRLTVL.

V is TRBV9 and J is TRBJ2-7; 10 bases line up with TRBD1. The junction had 11 bases not matched to a gene; V was cut back by 4 bases and J by 7 bases. The CDR3 consists of 15 residues. Germline V CDR1 and CDR2: SGDLS, YYNGEE. For the CDR3, the DNA is TGTGCCAGCAGCATGGGACAGGGGAGCATGGGTGAGCAGTACTTC. Translated: CASSMGQGSMGEQYF.

Turning to this clone: This sample includes further DNA sequences coding for the same CDR3. The chain is built from TRBV7-3 and TRBJ2-7; D possibly uses TRBD1 or TRBD2 (5 bases each). This CDR3 comprises 13 residues. V was shortened by 5 bases and J by 0 bases, with 8 bases between the two germline ends. Germline CDR1 SGHTA, CDR2 FQGTGA. CDR3 coding DNA: TGTGCCAGCAGCCCTGGGACCTCCTACGAGCAGTACTTC. Encoded protein: CASSPGTSYEQYF.

The chain is built from TRBV11-2 and TRBJ2-1, with D perhaps matching TRBD1 (6 bases). The germline gives CDR1 SGHAT, CDR2 FQNNGV. V was cut by 1 base and J by 8 bases, with 18 bases left in between. The CDR3 totals 16 residues. The DNA for the CDR3 is TGTGCCAGCAGCTTAGTAGGGGGTGGAGGCCAGGATGAGCAGTTCTTC. Encoded protein: CASSLVGGGGQDEQFF.

This clone was detected only once. This rearrangement joins TRBV11-2 to TRBJ2-3; possible D gene TRBD1, 6 bases. V lost 6 bases and J lost 6, with 7 bases in between. Germline loops: CDR1 SGHAT, CDR2 FQNNGV. CDR3 length: 11 residues. CDR3 region: CASSRGDTQYF. The CDR3 DNA reads as TGTGCCAGCAGTAGGGGGGATACGCAGTATTTT.

The V and J genes are TRBV19 and TRBJ2-1; D call uncertain. The CDR3 totals 12 residues. Trimming stripped 3 bases from V and 3 bases from J, with 3 bases between. Germline V gene sequence: CDR1 LNHDA, CDR2 SQIVND (reference sequence). CDR3 region: CASSIDYNEQFF. CDR3 sequence (DNA): TGTGCCAGTAGTATCGACTACAATGAGCAGTTCTTC. Looking up the rest from reference TRBV19 and TRBJ2-1 gives the full variable domain: DGGITQSPKYLFRKEGQNVTLSCEQNLNHDAMYWYRQDPGQGLRLIYYSQIVNDFQKGDIAEGYSVSREKKESFPLTVTSAQKNPTAFYLCASSIDYNEQFFGPGTRLTVL.

This rearrangement joins TRBV27 to TRBJ2-3; 7 bases map to TRBD1. Germline V gives CDR1 MNHEY, CDR2 SMNVEV (reference sequence). J lost 3 bases, V lost 6 bases, and 12 bases had no gene match. CDR3 length: 16 residues. The CDR3 sequence is CASRSQERQGTDTQYF. CDR3 sequence (DNA): TGTGCCAGCAGGAGCCAGGAGCGACAGGGAACAGATACGCAGTATTTT.